This T cell receptor (beta chain) was profiled in a study of STAT3 mutations in large granular lymphocyte leukemia. Findings and caveats of the study: In T-cell large granular lymphocyte leukemia, about half of patients showed multiple immunodominant subclonotypes. After therapy, about 35% of the 18 patients switched clonotypes, all new clones STAT3 wild type.

Worth noting for this clone: The antigen is unknown.

The table came from immunoSEQ multiplex PCR; TCRdb's copy has only in-frame clones and leaves some out. Among 10,000 or so clones listed, 87% were seen once. Germline V lookup: CDR1 MNHEY, CDR2 SVGAGI. The CDR3 is 12 residues long. Trimming left V 10 bases short and J 0 bases short, with 10 bases between. The J gene is TRBJ2-7, the V gene TRBV6-5, with a possible D match to TRBD2 (6 bases). This sequence originates from a man in his 60s with T-cell large granular lymphocyte leukemia. Some clones in this sample may be carry-over from other donors' samples. Sequencing was done on a sample of peripheral blood mononuclear cells. CDR3 nucleotide sequence: TGTGCCATCCGGGGGAGCTCCTACGAGCAGTACTTC. It yields the protein CAIRGSSYEQYF.